This T cell receptor (beta chain) was recovered during a study of blood T cell repertoires in COVID-19. Across the study: T cells, B-cell-depleted T cells, or PBMCs provided the cDNA or gDNA that served as material.

Participant ages covered about 18 to 90 years across about 25 US areas. Allocation to cohorts depended on clinical history reported by the participants. Cohort 3 recovered donors had two negative PCRs, clearance, or symptom resolution. In its sample, this clone was seen once. The CDR3 covers 15 residues. Unmatched junction bases numbered 4, after V lost 3 bases and J lost 0 bases. Germline CDR1 and CDR2: MGHRA and YSYEKL. Only in-frame clones appear in the TCRdb table, and some are missing; sequencing was by immunoSEQ multiplex PCR. The table includes around 310,000 clones, under 90% detected once. The source material was PBMCs or T cells enriched from blood (not recorded which). The origin of this receptor is a woman younger than 45 who had recovered from COVID-19. V and J are TRBV4-1 and TRBJ1-2, with 7 bases identical to TRBD1. The CDR3 is CASSQAGTANYGYTF. DNA for the CDR3: TGCGCCAGCAGCCAGGCCGGGACAGCTAACTATGGCTACACCTTC.